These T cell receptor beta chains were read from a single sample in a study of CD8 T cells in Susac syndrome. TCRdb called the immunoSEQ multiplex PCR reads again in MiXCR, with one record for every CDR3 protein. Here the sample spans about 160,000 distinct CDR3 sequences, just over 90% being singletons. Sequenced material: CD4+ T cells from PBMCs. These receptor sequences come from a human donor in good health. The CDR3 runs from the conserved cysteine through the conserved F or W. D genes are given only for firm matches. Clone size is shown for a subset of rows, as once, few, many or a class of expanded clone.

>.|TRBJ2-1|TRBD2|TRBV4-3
CASSQARLTSGVEQFF
TGCGCCAGCAGCCAAGCAAGGCTTACTAGCGGTGTTGAGCAGTTCTTC
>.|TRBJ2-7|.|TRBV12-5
CASGLNYEQYF
TGTGCTAGTGGTTTGAACTACGAGCAGTACTTC
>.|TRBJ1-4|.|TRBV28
CASSPHWKLFF
TGTGCCAGCAGTCCCCATTGGAAACTGTTTTTT
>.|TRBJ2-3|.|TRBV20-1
CSAGGGGGYTQYF
TGCAGTGCTGGGGGCGGCGGGGGCTATACGCAGTATTTT
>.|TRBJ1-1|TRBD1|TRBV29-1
CSGARTGETEAFF
TGCAGCGGAGCCCGGACAGGAGAGACTGAAGCTTTCTTT
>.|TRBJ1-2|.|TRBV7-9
CASPGTNGDYGYTF
TGTGCCAGCCCCGGGACAAATGGCGACTATGGCTACACCTTC
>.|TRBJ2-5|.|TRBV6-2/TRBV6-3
CASSYPAGRETQYF
TGTGCCAGCAGTTACCCGGCGGGTCGAGAGACCCAGTACTTC
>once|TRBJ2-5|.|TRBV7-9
CASSTYRTDGGTQYF
TGTGCCAGCAGCACTTACCGGACGGACGGAGGGACCCAGTACTTC
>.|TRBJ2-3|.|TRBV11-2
CASSLGGITSRDTQYF
TGTGCCAGCAGCTTAGGGGGAATTACGAGCAGAGATACGCAGTATTTT
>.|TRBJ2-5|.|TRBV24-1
CATSETGPQETQYF
TGTGCCACCAGTGAAACGGGCCCGCAAGAGACCCAGTACTTC
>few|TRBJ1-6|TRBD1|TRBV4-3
CASGLQGPDSPLHF
TGCGCCAGCGGGTTACAGGGGCCAGATTCACCCCTCCACTTT
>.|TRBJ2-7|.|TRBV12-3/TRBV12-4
CASRGPGLQYF
TGTGCCAGCAGAGGACCGGGACTGCAGTACTTC
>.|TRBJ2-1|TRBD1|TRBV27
CASSSTGQGTAEQFF
TGTGCCAGCAGCTCCACGGGACAGGGGACCGCTGAGCAGTTCTTC
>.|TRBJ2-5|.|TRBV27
CASSLRWLAETQYF
TGTGCCAGCAGTCTCCGATGGTTAGCGGAGACCCAGTACTTC
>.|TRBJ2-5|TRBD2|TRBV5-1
CASSFGSGGDQETQYF
TGCGCCAGCAGCTTCGGAAGCGGGGGGGATCAAGAGACCCAGTACTTC
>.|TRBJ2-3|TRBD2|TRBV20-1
CSAPGLATDTQYF
TGCAGTGCTCCGGGACTAGCGACAGATACGCAGTATTTT
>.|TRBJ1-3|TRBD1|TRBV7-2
CASSQARTGHGNTIYF
TGTGCCAGCAGCCAAGCCCGGACAGGGCATGGAAACACCATATATTTT
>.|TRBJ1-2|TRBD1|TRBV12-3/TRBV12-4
CASSYRGTNYGYTF
TGTGCCAGCAGTTACAGGGGGACTAACTATGGCTACACCTTC
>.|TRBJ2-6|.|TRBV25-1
CASSEIRGMGSGANVLTF
TGTGCCAGCAGTGAGATCAGGGGTATGGGCTCTGGGGCCAACGTCCTGACTTTC
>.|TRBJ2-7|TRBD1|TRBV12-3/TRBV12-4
CASSETGGFYEQYF
TGTGCCAGCAGTGAGACAGGGGGCTTCTACGAGCAGTACTTC
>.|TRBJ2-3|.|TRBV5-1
CASSLERGPDTQYF
TGCGCCAGCAGCTTGGAACGCGGGCCAGATACGCAGTATTTT
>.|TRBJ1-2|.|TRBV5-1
CASSSSGDYDGYTF
TGCGCCAGCAGCTCCTCCGGGGACTATGACGGCTACACCTTC
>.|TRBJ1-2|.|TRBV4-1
CASSQENGNYGYTF
TGCGCCAGCAGCCAAGAAAACGGGAATTATGGCTACACCTTC